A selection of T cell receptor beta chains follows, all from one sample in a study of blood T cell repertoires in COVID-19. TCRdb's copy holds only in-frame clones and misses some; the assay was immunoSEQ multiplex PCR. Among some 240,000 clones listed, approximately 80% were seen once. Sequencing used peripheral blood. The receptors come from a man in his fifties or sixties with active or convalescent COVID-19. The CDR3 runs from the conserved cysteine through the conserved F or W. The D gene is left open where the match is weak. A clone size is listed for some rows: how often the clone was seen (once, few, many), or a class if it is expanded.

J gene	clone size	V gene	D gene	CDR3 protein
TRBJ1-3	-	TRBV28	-	CASSPPRGENTIYF
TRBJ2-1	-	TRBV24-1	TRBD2	CATSDPPGTSVNEQFF
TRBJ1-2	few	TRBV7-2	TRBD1	CASSWDRENYGYTF
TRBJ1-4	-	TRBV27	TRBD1	CASSRTGFGDEKLFF
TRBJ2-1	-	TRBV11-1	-	CASSLGSSGYNEQFF
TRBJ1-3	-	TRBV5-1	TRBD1	CASSSTGGGNTIYF
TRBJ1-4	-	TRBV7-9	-	CASSLARVGEKLFF
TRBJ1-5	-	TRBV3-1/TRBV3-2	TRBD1	CASSQGQGAGEPQHF
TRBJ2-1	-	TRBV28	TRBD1	CASSPDRGFRNEQFF
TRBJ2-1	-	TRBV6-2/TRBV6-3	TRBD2	CASSSPLAGGNEQFF
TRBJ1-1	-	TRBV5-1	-	CASSKDTVGNTEAFF
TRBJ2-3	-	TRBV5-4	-	CASSLVAFTDTQYF
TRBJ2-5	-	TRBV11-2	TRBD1	CASSLVGDRGRLETQYF
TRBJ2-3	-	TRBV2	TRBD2	CASGEGITDTQYF
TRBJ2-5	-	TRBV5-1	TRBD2	CASSLGLAGGPLQETQYF
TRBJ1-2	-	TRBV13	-	CASSGPQSLYGYTF
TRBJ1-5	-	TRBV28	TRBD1	CASSLGDRVGQPQHF
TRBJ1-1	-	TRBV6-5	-	CASSYGAGTEAFF
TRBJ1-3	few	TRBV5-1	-	CASSFTGNTIYF
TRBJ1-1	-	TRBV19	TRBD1	CASSLTGANGAFF
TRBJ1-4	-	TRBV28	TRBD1	CASSNRTGSGEKLFF
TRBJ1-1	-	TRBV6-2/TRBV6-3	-	CASSQGVATEAFF
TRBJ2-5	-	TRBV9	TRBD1	CASSVGRTGGQETQYF
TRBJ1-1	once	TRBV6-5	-	CASSRIMNTEAFF
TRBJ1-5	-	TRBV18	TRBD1	CASSPTIGQGGYQPQHF
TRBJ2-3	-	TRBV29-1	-	CSVEVGDTQYF
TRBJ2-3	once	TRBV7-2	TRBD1	CASSSPAYRGTQYF
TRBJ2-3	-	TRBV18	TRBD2	CASSPSYTSGRADTQYF
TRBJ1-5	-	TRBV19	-	CASTIGGVLSNQPQHF
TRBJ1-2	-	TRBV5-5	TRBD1	CASSFPGQGAGGYTF
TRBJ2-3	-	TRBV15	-	CATSGRGWGEFSTDTQYF
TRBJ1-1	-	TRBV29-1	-	CSVSRDTSYTEAFF
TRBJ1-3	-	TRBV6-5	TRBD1	CASSYSGTAPGNTIYF
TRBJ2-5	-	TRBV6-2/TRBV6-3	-	CASSYVQTRRETQYF
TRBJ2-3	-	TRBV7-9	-	CASSLRAGVEADTQYF
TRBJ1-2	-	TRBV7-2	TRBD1	CASSLVQGFYGYTF
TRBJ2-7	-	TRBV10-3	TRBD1	CAISESADRTGGRNEQYF
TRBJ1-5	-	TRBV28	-	CASRRNRDQPQHF
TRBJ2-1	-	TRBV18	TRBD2	CASSPSAGGPVLYNEQFF
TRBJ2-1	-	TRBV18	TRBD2	CASSPGGSGMYNEQFF
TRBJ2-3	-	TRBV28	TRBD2	CASSLAGATDTQYF
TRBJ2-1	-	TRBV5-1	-	CASSFNAGTDYNEQFF